The 4 T cell receptor beta chains reported below all come from one sample, sequenced in a study of blood T cell repertoires in COVID-19. Sequencing was performed with immunoSEQ multiplex PCR; in TCRdb, only in-frame clones are kept and a portion is missing. The top ten clones hold roughly 8% of a sample with approximately 500,000 clones, around 90% of them seen once. The sample was peripheral blood. These receptor sequences come from a woman aged 50 to 60 with COVID-19, enrolled during active disease.

The chain combines TRBV9 with TRBJ2-1; TRBD2 agrees at 12 bases. This CDR3 region has 15 residues. Per germline, CDR1 SGDLS and CDR2 YYNGEE. V shed 4 bases, J shed 9 bases, and the junction held 8 bases outside the gene matches. The CDR3 reads CASSMTSGGKAEQFF. DNA of the CDR3: TGTGCCAGCAGCATGACTAGCGGGGGAAAGGCTGAGCAGTTCTTC.

The chain couples TRBV7-9 to TRBJ2-4, with 7 nucleotides matching TRBD2. Losses at the gene ends were 2 bases for V and 3 bases for J; bases not matched to a gene: 1. CDR1 and CDR2 from the germline V gene are SEHNR and FQNEAQ (reference sequence). There are 14 residues in the CDR3. In DNA, the CDR3 is TGTGCCAGCAGCTTAACGGGGGGCAAAAACATTCAGTACTTC. Its protein product is CASSLTGGKNIQYF.

J is TRBJ1-2 and V is TRBV3-1 (or the pseudogene TRBV3-2); no clear D. The V end was cut by 0 bases, the J end by 6 bases, with 20 bases between. The CDR3 extends over 17 amino acids. Germline assignment: CDR1 LGHDT and CDR2 YNNKEL (reference sequence). The CDR3 DNA sequence: TGTGCCAGCAGCCAAGACCGGACTCACGGCCCGGGGAATGGCTACACCTTC. It codes for CASSQDRTHGPGNGYTF.

This chain connects TRBV11-2 to TRBJ1-1; 7 positions agree with TRBD1. V shed 5 bases, J shed 1 base, and the junction held 7 bases outside the gene matches. This CDR3 is 15 amino acids long. Germline CDR1 SGHAT, CDR2 FQNNGV. The CDR3 sequence: CASSLTGRENTEAFF. The DNA for the CDR3 is TGTGCCAGCAGCCTGACAGGGCGGGAGAACACTGAAGCTTTCTTT.